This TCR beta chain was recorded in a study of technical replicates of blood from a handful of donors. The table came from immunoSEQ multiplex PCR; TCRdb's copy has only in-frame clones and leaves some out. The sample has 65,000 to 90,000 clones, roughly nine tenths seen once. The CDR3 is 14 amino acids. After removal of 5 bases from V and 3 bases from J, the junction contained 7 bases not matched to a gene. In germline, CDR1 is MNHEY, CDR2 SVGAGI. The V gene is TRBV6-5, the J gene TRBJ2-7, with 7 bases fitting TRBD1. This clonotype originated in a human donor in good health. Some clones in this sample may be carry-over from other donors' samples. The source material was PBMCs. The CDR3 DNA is TGTGCCAGCAGTAGGGCAGGGGGTATCTACGAGCAGTACTTC. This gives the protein CASSRAGGIYEQYF.